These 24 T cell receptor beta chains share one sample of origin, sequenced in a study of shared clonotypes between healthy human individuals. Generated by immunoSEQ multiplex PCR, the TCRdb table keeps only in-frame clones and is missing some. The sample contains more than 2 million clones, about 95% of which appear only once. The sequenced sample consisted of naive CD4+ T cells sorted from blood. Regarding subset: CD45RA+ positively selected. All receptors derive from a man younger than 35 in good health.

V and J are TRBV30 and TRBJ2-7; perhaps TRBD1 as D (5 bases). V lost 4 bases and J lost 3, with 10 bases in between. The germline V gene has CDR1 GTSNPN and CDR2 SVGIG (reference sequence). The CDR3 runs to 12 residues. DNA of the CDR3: TGTGCCTGGACCCGTCAGGGCTACGAGCAGTACTTC. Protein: CAWTRQGYEQYF.

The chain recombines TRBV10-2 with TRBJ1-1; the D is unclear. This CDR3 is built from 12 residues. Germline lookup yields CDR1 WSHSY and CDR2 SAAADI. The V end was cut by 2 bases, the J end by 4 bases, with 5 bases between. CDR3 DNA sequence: TGCGCCAGCAGTGAGAGCGTCACTGAAGCTTTCTTT. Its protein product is CASSESVTEAFF.

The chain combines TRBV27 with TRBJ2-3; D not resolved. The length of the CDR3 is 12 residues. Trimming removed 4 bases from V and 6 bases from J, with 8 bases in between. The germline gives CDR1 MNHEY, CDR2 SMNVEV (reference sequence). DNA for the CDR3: TGTGCCAGCAGTTCGGTCGGGGATACGCAGTATTTT. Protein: CASSSVGDTQYF.

CDR3: CASSGTGGASYNSPLHF. Here the CDR3 DNA reads TGTGCCAGCAGTGGGACAGGGGGCGCATCCTATAATTCACCCCTCCACTTT. The rearrangement uses TRBV6-1 and TRBJ1-6, with 11 positions matching TRBD1. V shed 4 bases and J 1 base; nucleotides not matched to a gene: 3. The CDR3 has 17 amino acids. Looked up from germline, CDR1 is MNHNS and CDR2 is SASEGT.

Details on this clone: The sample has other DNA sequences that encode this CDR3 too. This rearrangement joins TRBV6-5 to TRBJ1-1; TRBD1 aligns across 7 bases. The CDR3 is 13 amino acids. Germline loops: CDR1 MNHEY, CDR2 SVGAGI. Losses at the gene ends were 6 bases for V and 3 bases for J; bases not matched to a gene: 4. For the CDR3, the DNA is TGTGCCAGCAGCCGAGACAGGGACACTGAAGCTTTCTTT. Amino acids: CASSRDRDTEAFF.

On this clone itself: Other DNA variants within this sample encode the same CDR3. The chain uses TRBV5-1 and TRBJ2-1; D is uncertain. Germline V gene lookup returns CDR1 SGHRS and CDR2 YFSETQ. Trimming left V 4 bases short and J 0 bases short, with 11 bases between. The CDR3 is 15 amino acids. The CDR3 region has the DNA TGCGCCAGCAGCCTGGGAACCAGCTCCTACAATGAGCAGTTCTTC. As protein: CASSLGTSSYNEQFF.

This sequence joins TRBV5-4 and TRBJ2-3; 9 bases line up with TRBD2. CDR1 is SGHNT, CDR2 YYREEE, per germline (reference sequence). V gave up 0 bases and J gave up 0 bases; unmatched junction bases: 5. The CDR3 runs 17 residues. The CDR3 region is CASSLASGKISTDTQYF. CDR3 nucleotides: TGTGCCAGCAGCTTGGCTAGCGGGAAGATAAGCACAGATACGCAGTATTTT.

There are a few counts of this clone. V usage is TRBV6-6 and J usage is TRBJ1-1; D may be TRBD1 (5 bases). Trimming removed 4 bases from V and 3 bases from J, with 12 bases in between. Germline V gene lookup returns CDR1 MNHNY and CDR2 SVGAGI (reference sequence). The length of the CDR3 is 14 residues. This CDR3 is CASSSDSQYTEAFF. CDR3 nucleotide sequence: TGTGCCAGCAGTTCTGACAGTCAATACACTGAAGCTTTCTTT.

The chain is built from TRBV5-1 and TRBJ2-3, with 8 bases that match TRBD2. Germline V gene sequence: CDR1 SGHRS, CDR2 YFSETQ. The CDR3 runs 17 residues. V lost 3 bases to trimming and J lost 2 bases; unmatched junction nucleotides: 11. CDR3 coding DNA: TGCGCCAGCAGCTACTGGCAGCGGGGGTCACCCACAGATACGCAGTATTTT. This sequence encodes CASSYWQRGSPTDTQYF.

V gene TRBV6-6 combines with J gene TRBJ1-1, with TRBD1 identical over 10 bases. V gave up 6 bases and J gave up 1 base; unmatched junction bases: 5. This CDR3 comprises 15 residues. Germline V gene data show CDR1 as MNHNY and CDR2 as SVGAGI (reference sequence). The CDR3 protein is CASSYRTGGNTEAFF. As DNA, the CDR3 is TGTGCCAGCAGCTACAGGACAGGGGGGAACACTGAAGCTTTCTTT.

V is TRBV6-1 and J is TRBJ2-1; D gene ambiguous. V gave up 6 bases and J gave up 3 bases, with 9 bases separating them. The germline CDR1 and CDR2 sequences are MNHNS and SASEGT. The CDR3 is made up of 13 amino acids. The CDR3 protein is CASSQDRYNEQFF. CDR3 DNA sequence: TGTGCCAGCAGCCAGGACCGCTACAATGAGCAGTTCTTC.

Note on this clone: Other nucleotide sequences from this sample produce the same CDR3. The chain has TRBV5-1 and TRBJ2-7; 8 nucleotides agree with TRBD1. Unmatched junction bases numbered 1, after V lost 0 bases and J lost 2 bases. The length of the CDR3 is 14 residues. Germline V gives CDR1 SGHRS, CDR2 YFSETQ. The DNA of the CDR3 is TGCGCCAGCAGCTTGGGGGACAGGACCTACGAGCAGTACTTC. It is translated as CASSLGDRTYEQYF. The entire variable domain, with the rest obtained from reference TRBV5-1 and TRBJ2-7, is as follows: KAGVTQTPRYLIKTRGQQVTLSCSPISGHRSVSWYQQTPGQGLQFLFEYFSETQRNKGNFPGRFSGRQFSNSRSEMNVSTLELGDSALYLCASSLGDRTYEQYFGPGTRLTVT.

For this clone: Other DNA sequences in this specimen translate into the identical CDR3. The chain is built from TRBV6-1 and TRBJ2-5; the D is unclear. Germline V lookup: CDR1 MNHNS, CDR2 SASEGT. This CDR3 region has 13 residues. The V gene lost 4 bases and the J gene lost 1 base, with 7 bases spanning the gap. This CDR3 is CASSGQFQETQYF. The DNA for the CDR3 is TGTGCCAGCAGTGGACAATTCCAAGAGACCCAGTACTTC.

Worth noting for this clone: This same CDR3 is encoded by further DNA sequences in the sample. CDR3 residues: CASSYSTGELFF. The CDR3 bases are TGTGCCAGCAGTTACAGCACCGGGGAGCTGTTTTTT. V usage is TRBV6-5 and J usage is TRBJ2-2; D unclear. CDR1 MNHEY and CDR2 SVGAGI come from the germline V gene. The CDR3 is 12 residues long. Trimming left V 2 bases short and J 4 bases short, with 2 bases between.

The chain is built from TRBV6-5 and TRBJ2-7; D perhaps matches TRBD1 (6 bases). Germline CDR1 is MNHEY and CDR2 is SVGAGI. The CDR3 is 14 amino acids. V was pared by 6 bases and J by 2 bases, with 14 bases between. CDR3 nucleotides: TGTGCCAGCAGCGAACAGGGAACGACCTACGAGCAGTACTTC. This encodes CASSEQGTTYEQYF.

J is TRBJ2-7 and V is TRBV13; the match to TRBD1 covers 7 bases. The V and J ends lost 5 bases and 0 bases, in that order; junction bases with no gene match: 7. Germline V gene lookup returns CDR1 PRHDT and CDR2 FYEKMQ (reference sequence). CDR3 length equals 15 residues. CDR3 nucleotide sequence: TGTGCCAGCAGCCGCCGGGACAGAAGCTCCTACGAGCAGTACTTC. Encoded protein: CASSRRDRSSYEQYF.

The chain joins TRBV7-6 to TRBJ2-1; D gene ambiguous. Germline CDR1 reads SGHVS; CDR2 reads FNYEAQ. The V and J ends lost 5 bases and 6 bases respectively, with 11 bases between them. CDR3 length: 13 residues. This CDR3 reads CASSPQQGNEQFF. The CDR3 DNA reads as TGTGCCAGCAGCCCCCAACAAGGCAATGAGCAGTTCTTC. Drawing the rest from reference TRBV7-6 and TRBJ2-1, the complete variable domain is GAGVSQSPRYKVTKRGQDVALRCDPISGHVSLYWYRQALGQGPEFLTYFNYEAQQDKSGLPNDRFSAERPEGSISTLTIQRTEQRDSAMYRCASSPQQGNEQFFGPGTRLTVL.

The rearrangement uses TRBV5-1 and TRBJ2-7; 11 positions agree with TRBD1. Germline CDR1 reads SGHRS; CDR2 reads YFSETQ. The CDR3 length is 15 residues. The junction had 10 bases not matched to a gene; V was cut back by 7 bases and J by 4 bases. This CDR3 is CASGLGTGGSYEQYF. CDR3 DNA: TGCGCCAGCGGACTCGGGACAGGGGGTTCTTACGAGCAGTACTTC.

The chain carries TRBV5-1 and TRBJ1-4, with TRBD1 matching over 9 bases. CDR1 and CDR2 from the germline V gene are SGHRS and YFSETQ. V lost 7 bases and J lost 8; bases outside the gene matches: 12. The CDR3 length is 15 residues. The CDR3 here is CASRRTGGAEEKLFF. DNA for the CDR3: TGCGCCAGCCGGCGAACAGGGGGCGCAGAGGAAAAACTGTTTTTT.

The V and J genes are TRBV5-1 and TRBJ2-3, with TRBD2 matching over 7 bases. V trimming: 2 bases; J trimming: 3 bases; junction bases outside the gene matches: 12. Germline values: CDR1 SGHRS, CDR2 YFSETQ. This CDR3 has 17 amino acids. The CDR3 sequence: CASSLVSGGGGTDTQYF. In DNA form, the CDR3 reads TGCGCCAGCAGCTTAGTCTCCGGCGGGGGAGGGACAGATACGCAGTATTTT.

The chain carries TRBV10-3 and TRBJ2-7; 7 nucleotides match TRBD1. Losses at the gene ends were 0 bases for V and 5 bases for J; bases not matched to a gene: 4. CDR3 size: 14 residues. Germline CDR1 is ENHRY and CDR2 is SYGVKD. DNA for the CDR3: TGTGCCATCAGTGAGTCGACAGGGATCGACGAGCAGTACTTC. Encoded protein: CAISESTGIDEQYF.

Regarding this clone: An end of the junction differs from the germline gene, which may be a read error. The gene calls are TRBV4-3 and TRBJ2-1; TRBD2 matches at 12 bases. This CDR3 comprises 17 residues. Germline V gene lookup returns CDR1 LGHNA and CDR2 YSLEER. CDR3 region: CASSQESSATSGRIRVF. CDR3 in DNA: TGCGCCAGCAGCCAAGAATCTAGTGCCACTAGCGGGAGGATTAGGGTCTTC.

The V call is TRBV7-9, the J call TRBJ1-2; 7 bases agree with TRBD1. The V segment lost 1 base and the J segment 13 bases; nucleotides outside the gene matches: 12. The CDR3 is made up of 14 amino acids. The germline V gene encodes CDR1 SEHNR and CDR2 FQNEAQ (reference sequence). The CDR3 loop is CASSLVDRVQVGTF. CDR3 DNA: TGTGCCAGCAGCTTAGTTGACAGGGTCCAAGTTGGCACCTTC.

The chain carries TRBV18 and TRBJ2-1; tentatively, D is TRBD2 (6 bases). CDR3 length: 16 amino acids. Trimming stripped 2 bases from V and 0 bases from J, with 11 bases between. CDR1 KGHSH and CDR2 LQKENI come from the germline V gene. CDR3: CASSPSEAGSYNEQFF. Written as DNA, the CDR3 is TGTGCCAGCTCACCATCCGAAGCGGGCTCCTACAATGAGCAGTTCTTC.